The rows below give T cell receptor beta chains drawn from one sample of a study of T cells in Graves' hyperthyroidism and ophthalmopathy. TCRdb recomputed calls from the multiplex PCR reads with MiXCR, one row per CDR3 protein. The table records some 380,000 distinct CDR3 sequences, about 14% of them present only once. Sequenced input: blood. These TCRs come from a man between 25 and 39 years old with Graves' hyperthyroidism that later progressed to Graves' ophthalmopathy. CDR3s include the opening cysteine and the closing phenylalanine or tryptophan. D genes are given only for firm matches. The size of a clone is reported for some rows only, either as once, few or many, or as a class for expanded clones.

NA	TRBV11-2	TRBJ1-6	few	CASSLEGVRSPLHF	TGTGCCAGCAGCCTTGAAGGGGTTCGTTCACCCCTCCACTTT
NA	TRBV3-1	TRBJ1-1	many	CATQGKNTEAFF	TGTGCCACCCAGGGGAAGAACACTGAAGCTTTCTTT
NA	TRBV6-1	TRBJ2-5	many	CASSPLGALETQYF	TGTGCCAGCAGTCCCCTCGGAGCATTGGAGACCCAGTACTTC
NA	TRBV5-1	TRBJ2-2	few	CASSREIGTGELFF	TGCGCCAGCAGCAGGGAGATTGGCACCGGGGAGCTGTTTTTT
NA	TRBV5-1	TRBJ1-6	few	CASSLAGHLYNSPLHF	TGCGCCAGCAGCTTGGCGGGACACCTATATAATTCACCCCTCCACTTT
TRBD2	TRBV5-1	TRBJ2-1	many	CASSRLAGGADEQFF	TGCGCCAGCAGCAGACTAGCGGGGGGTGCGGATGAGCAGTTCTTC
TRBD2	TRBV7-9	TRBJ2-3	many	CASSSPESSGGTDTQYF	TGTGCCAGCAGCTCCCCTGAGAGTAGCGGGGGCACAGATACGCAGTATTTT
TRBD2	TRBV3-1	TRBJ2-5	NA	CASSPRTSGGVHQETQYF	TGTGCCAGCAGCCCCCGGACTAGCGGGGGGGTCCACCAAGAGACCCAGTACTTC
NA	TRBV13	TRBJ2-7	NA	CASSWDGSYEQYF	TGTGCCAGCTCCTGGGACGGCTCCTACGAGCAGTACTTC
NA	TRBV20-1	TRBJ1-5	many	CSAPAGRPQHF	TGCAGTGCCCCCGCAGGGAGGCCCCAGCATTTT
NA	TRBV5-1	TRBJ2-5	NA	CASSQLGIGWGETQYF	TGCGCCAGCAGCCAACTTGGAATAGGATGGGGGGAGACCCAGTACTTC
TRBD1	TRBV7-6	TRBJ1-3	few	CASSLGTGVATIYF	TGTGCCAGCAGCTTAGGGACAGGGGTGGCAACCATATATTTT
NA	TRBV7-9	TRBJ1-2	many	CASSLASGGGYGYTF	TGTGCCAGCAGCTTAGCGTCGGGGGGCGGCTATGGCTACACCTTC
NA	TRBV7-2	TRBJ1-6	many	CASSLGGQLPSPLHF	TGTGCCAGCAGCTTAGGCGGACAGTTACCTTCACCCCTCCACTTT
NA	TRBV7-9	TRBJ2-7	few	CASSLRRNYEQYF	TGTGCCAGCAGCTTGAGGAGGAACTACGAGCAGTACTTC
NA	TRBV20-1	TRBJ2-5	many	CSAYMLTGRWETQYF	TGCAGTGCTTACATGTTAACGGGACGGTGGGAGACCCAGTACTTC
NA	TRBV9	TRBJ2-2	once	CASSWGGTQGTGELFF	TGTGCCAGCAGCTGGGGCGGGACCCAAGGGACCGGGGAGCTGTTTTTT
TRBD1	TRBV28	TRBJ1-5	many	CASSLEPGTVNQPQHF	TGTGCCAGCAGTTTAGAGCCCGGGACAGTCAATCAGCCCCAGCATTTT
TRBD1	TRBV19	TRBJ1-1	few	CASGQGSTEAFF	TGTGCCAGCGGACAGGGGAGCACTGAAGCTTTCTTT
NA	TRBV24-1	TRBJ1-5	many	CATSDMRQAKNQPQHF	TGTGCCACCAGTGATATGAGACAGGCGAAAAATCAGCCCCAGCATTTT
NA	TRBV10-2	TRBJ2-1	few	CATLPANSYNEQFF	TGCGCCACCTTACCCGCAAACTCCTACAATGAGCAGTTCTTC
TRBD1	TRBV6-5	TRBJ1-6	few	CASSYSSRQGLNSPLHF	TGTGCCAGCAGTTACTCGTCTCGACAGGGTTTGAATTCACCCCTCCACTTT
NA	TRBV5-6	TRBJ1-6	NA	CASSSARVDSPLHF	TGTGCCAGCAGCTCGGCCAGGGTGGATTCACCCCTCCACTTT
NA	TRBV13	TRBJ2-2	many	CASSLEGIGELFF	TGTGCCAGCAGCTTGGAAGGGATCGGGGAGCTGTTTTTT
NA	TRBV27	TRBJ1-1	NA	CASSPDAGQNTEAFF	TGTGCCAGCAGTCCCGACGCAGGGCAGAACACTGAAGCTTTCTTT
NA	TRBV12-3/TRBV12-4	TRBJ2-7	many	CASSQPGLRLEQYF	TGTGCCAGCAGTCAACCGGGTCTTCGCTTGGAGCAGTACTTC
NA	TRBV12-3/TRBV12-4	TRBJ2-3	many	CAILTFNTDTQYF	TGTGCCATCCTCACTTTTAACACAGATACGCAGTATTTT
NA	TRBV27	TRBJ1-5	many	CASSLGSRGAKSNQPQHF	TGTGCCAGCAGTTTAGGGTCTAGGGGCGCAAAATCTAATCAGCCCCAGCATTTT
NA	TRBV12-3/TRBV12-4	TRBJ2-6	many	CASSLYGRGANVLTF	TGTGCCAGCAGCCTCTACGGGCGAGGGGCCAACGTCCTGACTTTC
NA	TRBV9	TRBJ2-1	NA	CATASGREQFF	TGTGCCACCGCTTCGGGTCGGGAGCAGTTCTTC
NA	TRBV3-1	TRBJ2-1	NA	CASSPDPQDEQFF	TGTGCCAGCAGCCCGGACCCCCAGGATGAGCAGTTCTTC
TRBD1	TRBV29-1	TRBJ2-1	NA	CSVVVRGQNEQFF	TGCAGCGTTGTAGTCAGGGGGCAAAATGAGCAGTTCTTC
TRBD1	TRBV3-1	TRBJ1-2	hyperexpanded	CASSHSTLRDRANYGYTF	TGTGCCAGCAGCCACTCCACGCTCCGGGACAGAGCTAACTATGGCTACACCTTC
NA	TRBV6-1	TRBJ1-2	few	CATAGGTANYGYTF	TGTGCCACCGCGGGTGGAACCGCTAACTATGGCTACACCTTC
TRBD2	TRBV11-2	TRBJ2-3	NA	CASSQSPAGGPADTQYF	TGCGCCAGCAGCCAATCGCCCGCGGGGGGGCCGGCAGATACGCAGTATTTT
TRBD1	TRBV20-1	TRBJ1-6	NA	CSARGRETGDSPLHF	TGCAGTGCTAGAGGAAGGGAGACAGGGGATTCACCCCTCCACTTT
NA	TRBV2	TRBJ2-3	many	CARQKTSTDTQYF	TGTGCCAGACAGAAAACTAGCACAGATACGCAGTATTTT
TRBD1	TRBV6-1	TRBJ2-7	many	CASSLQQGVLYEQYF	TGTGCCAGCAGCTTACAACAGGGGGTCCTCTACGAGCAGTACTTC
TRBD1	TRBV5-6	TRBJ1-2	NA	CASSIQGAVYGYTF	TGTGCCAGCAGCATTCAGGGGGCCGTCTATGGCTACACCTTC
NA	TRBV4-1	TRBJ1-1	NA	CASSQVNRVNTEAFF	TGCGCCAGCAGCCAAGTGAACAGGGTGAACACTGAAGCTTTCTTT
NA	TRBV9	TRBJ1-1	few	CASSVGLRGALNTEAFF	TGTGCCAGCAGCGTAGGGCTACGGGGGGCACTGAACACTGAAGCTTTCTTT
NA	TRBV7-2	TRBJ2-7	many	CASSQLAGGRSYEQYF	TGTGCCAGCAGCCAGTTGGCCGGGGGGCGATCCTACGAGCAGTACTTC
NA	TRBV12-3/TRBV12-4	TRBJ2-6	many	CASSFWRDSFSGANVLTF	TGTGCCAGCAGTTTCTGGCGGGACAGTTTCTCTGGGGCCAACGTCCTGACTTTC
TRBD1	TRBV18	TRBJ1-4	NA	CASSPNDRADGEKLFF	TGTGCCAGCTCACCAAATGACAGGGCGGACGGTGAAAAACTGTTTTTT
NA	TRBV29-1	TRBJ1-2	NA	CSVESSGAGYTF	TGCAGCGTTGAATCATCAGGGGCCGGCTACACCTTC
NA	TRBV20-1	TRBJ1-2	few	CSASRNGIYGYTF	TGCAGTGCTAGTAGGAATGGGATCTATGGCTACACCTTC
TRBD2	TRBV27	TRBJ2-3	many	CASSTSGGPRTDTQYF	TGTGCCAGCAGTACTAGCGGGGGGCCCCGCACAGATACGCAGTATTTT
NA	TRBV5-8	TRBJ1-4	few	CASSLGGRPHEKLFF	TGTGCCAGCAGCTTGGGGGGGCGACCGCATGAAAAACTGTTTTTT
NA	TRBV29-1	TRBJ2-3	many	CSVVAHWIRTDTQYF	TGCAGCGTTGTTGCCCACTGGATTCGCACAGATACGCAGTATTTT
NA	TRBV6-6	TRBJ2-7	many	CASSYSILADSYEQYF	TGTGCCAGCAGTTACTCGATATTAGCCGACTCCTACGAGCAGTACTTC
NA	TRBV4-1	TRBJ1-6	NA	CASSQDKESPLHF	TGCGCCAGCAGCCAAGATAAGGAATCACCCCTCCACTTT
TRBD1	TRBV11-3	TRBJ1-4	many	CASSFASETWTGISGEKLFF	TGTGCCAGCAGCTTTGCCTCAGAGACTTGGACAGGGATATCGGGGGAAAAACTGTTTTTT
TRBD1	TRBV5-6	TRBJ2-7	many	CASSQTGYEQYF	TGTGCCAGCAGTCAGACAGGGTACGAGCAGTACTTC